This T cell receptor (beta chain) was identified in a study of human T cells and chemical hapten exposure. A single record per CDR3 protein comes from TCRdb applying MiXCR to the RACE reads. The sample shows around 120,000 distinct CDR3 sequences, 9.5% to 12% of them seen only once. The time point: patch test 1, 2 weeks after DPC sensitization. Described treatment: therapeutic diphenylcyclopropenone sensitization with weekly scalp DPC. Each donor was an alopecia patient between 18 and 70 years of age who qualified for DPC. Extraction of total RNA was performed on unfractionated whole blood. The V end lost 0 bases, the J end lost 7 bases, and 16 bases lay between the germline ends. Germline V lookup: CDR1 LGHNA, CDR2 YNFKEQ. The CDR3 contains 16 residues. Findings of the study overall: Alopecia in all donors means immunity may differ from healthy individuals. Expanded TCRs made up significantly more big CDR3 similarity clusters than controls did.

The table lists this clonotype with many counts. Antigen specificity is unknown. The rearrangement uses TRBV4-2 and TRBJ1-5; the D gene is possibly TRBD1 (5 bases). The TCR sequence derives from a woman aged 35 to 49 with alopecia areata. Some clones in this sample may be carry-over from other donors' samples. Sequenced material: whole blood, taken in connection with sensitization to the hapten diphenylcyclopropenone (DPC). The CDR3 protein is CASSQDLAGRGQPQHF. DNA for the CDR3: TGTGCCAGCAGCCAAGATCTGGCAGGGCGCGGACAGCCCCAGCATTTT.